This T cell receptor (beta chain) originates from a study of regulatory T cells in long-lasting Graves disease. Specified time point: persistent/refractory GD, antithyroid drugs over 5 years with positive TRAb. There was RNA extracted from PBMCs, and the TCR library was made from it. Per the germline V gene, CDR1 is MNHNS and CDR2 is SASEGT. There are 15 residues in the CDR3. V was pared by 2 bases and J by 0 bases, with 10 bases between. TCR beta libraries were built with iRepertoire HTBI primers and Arm-PCR of CDR3 regions. TCRdb ran MiXCR on the multiplex PCR reads and lists one entry per CDR3 protein. This table holds more than 650,000 distinct CDR3 sequences, about 32% found once. This clonotype was counted many times.

This chain links TRBV6-1 with TRBJ1-2; a weak D match, TRBD1 (5 bases). Sequencing used peripheral blood mononuclear cells (PBMCs), obtained when the disease was refractory, from a patient treated with antithyroid drugs. The sequence was obtained from a female donor with Graves disease. The DNA for the CDR3 is TGTGCCAGCAGTGAATCGACAGTCGCTAACTATGGCTACACCTTC. Its translation is CASSESTVANYGYTF.